The rows below give T cell receptor beta chains drawn from one sample of a study of T cells in Graves' hyperthyroidism and ophthalmopathy. One entry per CDR3 protein, called by TCRdb with MiXCR from the multiplex PCR reads. Of about 840,000 distinct CDR3 sequences in the sample, 38% are singletons; the top ten hold about 9%. The sequenced material came from blood. These receptors came from a man aged 18 to 35 with Graves' hyperthyroidism. Both conserved end residues are part of each CDR3. A D gene is named only where the DNA matches it firmly. Expanded clones are given a class, and other clones once, few, many or no size at all.

D: .; V: TRBV10-3; J: TRBJ1-6; size: many; DNA: TGTGCCATCACCCCCGAGCGGGATTCACCCCTCCACTTT; CDR3: CAITPERDSPLHF
D: TRBD1; V: TRBV2; J: TRBJ1-5; size: many; DNA: TGTGCCAGCGGCGGGACAGGGGGCAATCAGCCCCAGCATTTT; CDR3: CASGGTGGNQPQHF
D: .; V: TRBV29-1; J: TRBJ1-1; size: many; DNA: TGCAGCGTGCACAACGCGGGCACTGAAGCTTTCTTT; CDR3: CSVHNAGTEAFF
D: TRBD1; V: TRBV15; J: TRBJ1-4; size: many; DNA: TGTGCCACCAGCGCAGGGGGCGGGATGACTAATGAAAAACTGTTTTTT; CDR3: CATSAGGGMTNEKLFF
D: .; V: TRBV5-6; J: TRBJ1-1; size: .; DNA: TGTGCCAGCAGCTTGGGGGTCTGGGAGACTGAAGCTTTCTTT; CDR3: CASSLGVWETEAFF
D: .; V: TRBV7-8; J: TRBJ2-2; size: many; DNA: TGTGCCAGCAGCTTAGTGGGGGGGAACACCGGGGAGCTGTTTTTT; CDR3: CASSLVGGNTGELFF
D: .; V: TRBV6-5; J: TRBJ2-7; size: few; DNA: TGTGCCAGCAGCCTGCCAGGGCTTCAGGGCGAGCAGTACTTC; CDR3: CASSLPGLQGEQYF
D: TRBD2; V: TRBV7-2; J: TRBJ2-7; size: few; DNA: TGTGCCAGCAGCTTAGGTTTCGCGGGAGTGAGGGACGAGCAGTACTTC; CDR3: CASSLGFAGVRDEQYF
D: TRBD2; V: TRBV14; J: TRBJ2-2; size: .; DNA: TGTGCCAGCAGGTTAACCGGACTAGCGGGTACCGGGGAGCTGTTTTTT; CDR3: CASRLTGLAGTGELFF
D: .; V: TRBV7-3; J: TRBJ1-5; size: many; DNA: TGTGCCAGCAGCCTTTACGGCGGCAATCAGCCCCAGCATTTT; CDR3: CASSLYGGNQPQHF
D: .; V: TRBV5-6; J: TRBJ1-6; size: .; DNA: TGTGCCAGCAGACCCAAGGGGAATTCACCCCTCCACTTT; CDR3: CASRPKGNSPLHF
D: TRBD1; V: TRBV5-6; J: TRBJ2-7; size: few; DNA: TGTGCCAGCAGCTTGAGGGACAGGACTACCTACGAGCAGTACTTC; CDR3: CASSLRDRTTYEQYF
D: .; V: TRBV7-6; J: TRBJ2-5; size: many; DNA: TGTGCCAGCAGGGGGGACACTGAAGAGACCCAGTACTTC; CDR3: CASRGDTEETQYF
D: .; V: TRBV19; J: TRBJ1-1; size: .; DNA: TGTGCCAGTACCTCCTTTATGGGCACTGAAGCTTTCTTT; CDR3: CASTSFMGTEAFF
D: TRBD1; V: TRBV2; J: TRBJ1-1; size: many; DNA: TGTGCCAGCACTTCGACAGGGGTGGGAGCTTTCTTT; CDR3: CASTSTGVGAFF
D: .; V: TRBV19; J: TRBJ1-1; size: many; DNA: TGTGCCATCCAGGTGAACACTGAAGCTTTCTTT; CDR3: CAIQVNTEAFF
D: .; V: TRBV11-3; J: TRBJ2-7; size: .; DNA: TGTGCCAGCAGCTTAGAGCGGGGTTTCCACGAGCAGTACTTC; CDR3: CASSLERGFHEQYF
D: .; V: TRBV10-3; J: TRBJ1-4; size: .; DNA: TGTGCCACGAGCTCACAGGGAGGTCTAACTAATGAAAAACTGTTTTTT; CDR3: CATSSQGGLTNEKLFF
D: .; V: TRBV5-1; J: TRBJ2-7; size: once; DNA: TGCGCCAGCAGCTTGGGGCCGGGACTTGGGACCTACGAGCAGTACTTC; CDR3: CASSLGPGLGTYEQYF
D: TRBD1; V: TRBV5-1; J: TRBJ1-5; size: many; DNA: TGCGCCAGCAGCTTGGGGACAGGGCGAGATCAGCCCCAGCATTTT; CDR3: CASSLGTGRDQPQHF
D: .; V: TRBV10-3; J: TRBJ2-5; size: many; DNA: TGTGCCATCAGTGGCGACGGAGGCCAAGAGACCCAGTACTTC; CDR3: CAISGDGGQETQYF
D: .; V: TRBV29-1; J: TRBJ2-7; size: many; DNA: TGCAGCCAAGAGGGGAAAGGCTACGAGCAGTACTTC; CDR3: CSQEGKGYEQYF
D: TRBD1; V: TRBV10-3; J: TRBJ2-7; size: .; DNA: TGTGCCATCAGTGAGACGGGACAGGGAAACGAGCAGTACTTC; CDR3: CAISETGQGNEQYF
D: .; V: TRBV20-1; J: TRBJ2-7; size: .; DNA: TGCAGTGCTAGAGAGGGGGCGGGTAGGGAGCAGTACTTC; CDR3: CSAREGAGREQYF
D: .; V: TRBV7-2; J: TRBJ1-4; size: .; DNA: TGTGCCAGCAGCTTAGTTAGGGGCAGGCCAGAAAAACTGTTTTTT; CDR3: CASSLVRGRPEKLFF
D: .; V: TRBV7-9; J: TRBJ2-7; size: .; DNA: TGTGCCAGCAGCCGTGGACTTTCCTTAGGAGGATACGAGCAGTACTTC; CDR3: CASSRGLSLGGYEQYF
D: .; V: TRBV6-1; J: TRBJ1-1; size: few; DNA: TGTGCCAGCAGTTTGGCGATACAGAACACTGAAGCTTTCTTT; CDR3: CASSLAIQNTEAFF
D: TRBD2; V: TRBV19; J: TRBJ2-2; size: .; DNA: TGTGCCAGTGAGATCTCCTTTAAGGGAGGGCGTTGGATCGGGGAGCTGTTTTTT; CDR3: CASEISFKGGRWIGELFF
D: .; V: TRBV13; J: TRBJ2-2; size: .; DNA: TGTGCCAGCAGCCCCTGGGGGCCGAGGGAGCTGTTTTTT; CDR3: CASSPWGPRELFF
D: TRBD2; V: TRBV5-1; J: TRBJ2-2; size: .; DNA: TGCGCCAGCAGCCACGCCCAAACTAGCGGGAGATACACCGGGGAGCTGTTTTTT; CDR3: CASSHAQTSGRYTGELFF
D: .; V: TRBV29-1; J: TRBJ1-1; size: once; DNA: TGCAGCGCCCCAGTCGCGAACACTGAAGCTTTCTTT; CDR3: CSAPVANTEAFF
D: .; V: TRBV2; J: TRBJ1-2; size: .; DNA: TGTGCCAGCAGCACCCCCGGGACACCTAACTATGGCTACACCTTC; CDR3: CASSTPGTPNYGYTF
D: .; V: TRBV4-3; J: TRBJ1-1; size: few; DNA: TGCGCCAGCAGCCAAGAGTGGGCGACCACTGAAGCTTTCTTT; CDR3: CASSQEWATTEAFF
D: .; V: TRBV6-1; J: TRBJ2-5; size: few; DNA: TGTGCCAGCAGTTCCCCGACGGGCGGAGCGTACCAAGAGACCCAGTACTTC; CDR3: CASSSPTGGAYQETQYF
D: .; V: TRBV2; J: TRBJ2-2; size: .; DNA: TGTGCCGGCAGTGACAGGGGGGAGCTGTTTTTT; CDR3: CAGSDRGELFF
D: .; V: TRBV14; J: TRBJ2-3; size: .; DNA: TGTGCCAGCAGCTGGGACTTTTCGGATACGCAGTATTTT; CDR3: CASSWDFSDTQYF
D: .; V: TRBV7-9; J: TRBJ2-5; size: .; DNA: TGTGCCAGCAGCTTAGGTTTCGAGGTTCGAGAGACCCAGTACTTC; CDR3: CASSLGFEVRETQYF